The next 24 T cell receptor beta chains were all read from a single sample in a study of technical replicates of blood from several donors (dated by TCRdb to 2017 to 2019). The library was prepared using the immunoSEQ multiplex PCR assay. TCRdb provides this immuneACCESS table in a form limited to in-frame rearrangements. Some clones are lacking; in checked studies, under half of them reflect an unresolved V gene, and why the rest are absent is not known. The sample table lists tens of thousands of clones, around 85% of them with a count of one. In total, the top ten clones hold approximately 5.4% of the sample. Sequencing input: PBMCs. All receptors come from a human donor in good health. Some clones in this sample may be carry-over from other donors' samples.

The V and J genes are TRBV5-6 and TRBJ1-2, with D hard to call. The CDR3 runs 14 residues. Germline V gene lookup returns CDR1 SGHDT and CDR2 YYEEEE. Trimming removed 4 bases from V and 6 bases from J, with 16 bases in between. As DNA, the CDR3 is TGTGCCAGCAGCCAGAACGCCGGGGTGGATGGCTACACCTTC. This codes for CASSQNAGVDGYTF.

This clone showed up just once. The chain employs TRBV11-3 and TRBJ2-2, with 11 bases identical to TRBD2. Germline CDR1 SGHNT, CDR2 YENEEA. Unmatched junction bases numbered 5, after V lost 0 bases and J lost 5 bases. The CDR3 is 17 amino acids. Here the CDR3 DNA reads TGTGCCAGCAGCTTAGATAAACTAGCGGGAGAGACCGGGGAGCTGTTTTTT. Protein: CASSLDKLAGETGELFF.

The CDR3 reads CAISGHTPSTDTQYF. The CDR3, as DNA: TGTGCCATCAGCGGACATACCCCTAGCACAGATACGCAGTATTTT. The gene calls are TRBV10-3 and TRBJ2-3, with D tentatively TRBD1 (5 bases). The CDR3 runs to 15 residues. Deletions cut 6 bases from V and 0 bases from J, with 13 bases between. Per germline, CDR1 ENHRY and CDR2 SYGVKD.

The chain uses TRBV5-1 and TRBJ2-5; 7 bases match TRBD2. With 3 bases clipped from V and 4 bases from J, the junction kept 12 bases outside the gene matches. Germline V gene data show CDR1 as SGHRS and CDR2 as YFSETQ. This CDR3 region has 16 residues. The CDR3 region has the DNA TGCGCCAGCAGCTCCTTCGGGAACACGGGGGGAGAGACCCAGTACTTC. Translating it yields CASSSFGNTGGETQYF.

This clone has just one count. CDR3 residues: CASSSDRYLYEQYF. CDR3 coding DNA: TGTGCCAGCAGTTCGGACAGGTACCTCTACGAGCAGTACTTC. The V call is TRBV6-5, the J call TRBJ2-7; 7 positions match TRBD1. J lost 3 bases, V lost 4 bases, and 6 bases had no gene match. The V gene's germline CDR1 is MNHEY and CDR2 SVGAGI. The CDR3 covers 14 residues.

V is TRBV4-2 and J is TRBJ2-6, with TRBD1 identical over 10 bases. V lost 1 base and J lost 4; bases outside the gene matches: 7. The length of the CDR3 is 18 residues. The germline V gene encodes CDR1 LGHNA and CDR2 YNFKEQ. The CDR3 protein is CASSQVVGQGTGANVLTF. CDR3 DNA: TGTGCCAGCAGCCAAGTTGTGGGACAGGGGACGGGGGCCAACGTCCTGACTTTC.

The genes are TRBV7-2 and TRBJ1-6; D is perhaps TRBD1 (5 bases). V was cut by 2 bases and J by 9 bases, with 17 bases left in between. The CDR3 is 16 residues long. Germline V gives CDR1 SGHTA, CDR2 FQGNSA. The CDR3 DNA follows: TGTGCCAGCAGCTTATTTTCGGTAGGGGCTAGTTCACCCCTCCACTTT. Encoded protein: CASSLFSVGASSPLHF.

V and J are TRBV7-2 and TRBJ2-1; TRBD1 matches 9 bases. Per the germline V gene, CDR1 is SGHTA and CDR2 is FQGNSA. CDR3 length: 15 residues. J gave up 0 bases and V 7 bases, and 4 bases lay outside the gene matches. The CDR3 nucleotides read TGTGCCAGCATCGACAGGGGGAGCTCCTACAATGAGCAGTTCTTC. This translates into CASIDRGSSYNEQFF.

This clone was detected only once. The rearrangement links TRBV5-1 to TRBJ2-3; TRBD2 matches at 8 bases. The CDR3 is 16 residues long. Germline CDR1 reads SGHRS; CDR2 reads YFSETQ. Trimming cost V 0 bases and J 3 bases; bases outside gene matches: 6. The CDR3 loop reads CASSLGAGGFTDTQYF. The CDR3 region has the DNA TGCGCCAGCAGCTTGGGGGCGGGGGGATTTACAGATACGCAGTATTTT. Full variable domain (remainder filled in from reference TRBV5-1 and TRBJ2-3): KAGVTQTPRYLIKTRGQQVTLSCSPISGHRSVSWYQQTPGQGLQFLFEYFSETQRNKGNFPGRFSGRQFSNSRSEMNVSTLELGDSALYLCASSLGAGGFTDTQYFGPGTRLTVL.

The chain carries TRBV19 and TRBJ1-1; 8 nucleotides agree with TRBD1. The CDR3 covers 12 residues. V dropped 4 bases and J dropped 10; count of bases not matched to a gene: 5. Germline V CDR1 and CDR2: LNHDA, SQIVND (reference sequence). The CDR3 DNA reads TGTGCCAGTAGTACAACAGGGGGAGTAGCTTTCTTT. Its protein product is CASSTTGGVAFF.

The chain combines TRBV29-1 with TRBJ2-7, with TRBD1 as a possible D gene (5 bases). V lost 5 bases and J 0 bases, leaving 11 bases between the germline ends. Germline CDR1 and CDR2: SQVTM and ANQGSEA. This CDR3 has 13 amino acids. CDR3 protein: CSVQQENSYEQYF. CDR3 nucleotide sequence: TGCAGCGTTCAACAGGAAAACTCCTACGAGCAGTACTTC.

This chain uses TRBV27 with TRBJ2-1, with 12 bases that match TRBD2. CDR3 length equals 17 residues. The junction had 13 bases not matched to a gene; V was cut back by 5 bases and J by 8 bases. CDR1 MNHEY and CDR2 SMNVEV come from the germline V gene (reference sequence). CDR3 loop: CASSNRGLAGAGDEQFF. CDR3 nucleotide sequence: TGTGCCAGCAGTAATAGGGGACTAGCGGGCGCTGGGGATGAGCAGTTCTTC.

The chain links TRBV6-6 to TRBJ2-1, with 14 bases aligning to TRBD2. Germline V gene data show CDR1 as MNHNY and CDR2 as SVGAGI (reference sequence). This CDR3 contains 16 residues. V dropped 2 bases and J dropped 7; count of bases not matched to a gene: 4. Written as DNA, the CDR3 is TGTGCCAGCAGTTACCGGGGACTAGCGGGAGTAAATGAGCAGTTCTTC. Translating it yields CASSYRGLAGVNEQFF.

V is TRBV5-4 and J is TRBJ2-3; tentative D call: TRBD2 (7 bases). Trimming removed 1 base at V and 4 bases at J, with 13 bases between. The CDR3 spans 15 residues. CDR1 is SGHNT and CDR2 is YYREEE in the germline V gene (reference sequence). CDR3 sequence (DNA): TGTGCCAGCAGCTTGCATCCGGGGGGCGCAGATACGCAGTATTTT. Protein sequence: CASSLHPGGADTQYF.

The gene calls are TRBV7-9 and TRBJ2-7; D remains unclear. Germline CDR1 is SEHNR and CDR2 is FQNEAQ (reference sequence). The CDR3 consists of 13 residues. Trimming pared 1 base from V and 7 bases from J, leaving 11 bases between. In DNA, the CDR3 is TGTGCCAGCAGCTTAGAAACCTCGCGTGAGCAGTACTTC. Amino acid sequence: CASSLETSREQYF.

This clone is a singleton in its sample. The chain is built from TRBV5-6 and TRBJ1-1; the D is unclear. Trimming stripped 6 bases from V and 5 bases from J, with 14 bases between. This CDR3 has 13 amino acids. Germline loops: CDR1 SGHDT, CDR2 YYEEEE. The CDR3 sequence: CASTAGRGTEAFF. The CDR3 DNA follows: TGTGCCAGCACTGCCGGCCGCGGGACTGAAGCTTTCTTT.

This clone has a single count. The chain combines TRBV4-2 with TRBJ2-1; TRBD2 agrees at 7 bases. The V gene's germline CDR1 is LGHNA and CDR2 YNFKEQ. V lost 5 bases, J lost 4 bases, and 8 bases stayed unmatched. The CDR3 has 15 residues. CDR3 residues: CASSSSSGIYNEQFF. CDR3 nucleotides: TGTGCCAGCAGCTCGTCTAGCGGAATATACAATGAGCAGTTCTTC.

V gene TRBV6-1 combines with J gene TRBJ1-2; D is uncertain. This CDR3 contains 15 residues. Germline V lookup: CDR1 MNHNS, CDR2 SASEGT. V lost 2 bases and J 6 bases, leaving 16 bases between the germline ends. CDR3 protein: CASSEREGRVDGYTF. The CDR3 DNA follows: TGTGCCAGCAGTGAACGAGAGGGAAGGGTTGATGGCTACACCTTC.

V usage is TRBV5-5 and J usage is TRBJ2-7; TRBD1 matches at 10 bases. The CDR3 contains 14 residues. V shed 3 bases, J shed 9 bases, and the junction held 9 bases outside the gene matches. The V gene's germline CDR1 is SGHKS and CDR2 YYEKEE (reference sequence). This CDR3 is CASSWGTGDFVQYF. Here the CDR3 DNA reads TGTGCCAGCAGCTGGGGGACAGGGGACTTTGTGCAGTACTTC. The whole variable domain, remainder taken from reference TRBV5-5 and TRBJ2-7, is DAGVTQSPTHLIKTRGQQVTLRCSPISGHKSVSWYQQVLGQGPQFIFQYYEKEERGRGNFPDRFSARQFPNYSSELNVNALLLGDSALYLCASSWGTGDFVQYFGPGTRLTVT.

The CDR3 spells CASSLGGGDEQYF. DNA of the CDR3: TGTGCCAGCTCACTTGGGGGGGGCGACGAGCAGTACTTC. The rearrangement links TRBV18 to TRBJ2-7, with D possibly being TRBD2 (7 bases). Germline assignment: CDR1 KGHSH and CDR2 LQKENI. The CDR3 has 13 residues. V was clipped by 4 bases and J by 5 bases, with 12 bases between them.

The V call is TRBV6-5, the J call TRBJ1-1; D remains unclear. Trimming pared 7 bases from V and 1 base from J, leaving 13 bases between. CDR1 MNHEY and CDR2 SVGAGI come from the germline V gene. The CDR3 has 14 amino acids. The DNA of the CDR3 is TGTGCCAGCAACCGGGCGGGCTCGAACACTGAAGCTTTCTTT. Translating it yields CASNRAGSNTEAFF.

CDR3 sequence reads: CASSAGHSGTEAFF. CDR3 coding DNA: TGCGCCAGCAGCGCCGGACATTCGGGCACTGAAGCTTTCTTT. This chain joins TRBV5-1 and TRBJ1-1; D is perhaps TRBD1 (5 bases). Germline lookup yields CDR1 SGHRS and CDR2 YFSETQ. The CDR3 extends over 14 amino acids. V was cut by 4 bases and J by 4 bases, with 14 bases left in between.

The CDR3: CASSLDSGRYNEQFF. The CDR3 region has the DNA TGTGCCAGCAGCTTAGATAGCGGTCGGTACAATGAGCAGTTCTTC. This chain joins TRBV11-2 and TRBJ2-1, with D perhaps matching TRBD2 (6 bases). The CDR3 loop spans 15 amino acids. Looked up from germline, CDR1 is SGHAT and CDR2 is FQNNGV. The ends were cut back, 0 bases at V and 4 bases at J, with 10 bases in the middle.

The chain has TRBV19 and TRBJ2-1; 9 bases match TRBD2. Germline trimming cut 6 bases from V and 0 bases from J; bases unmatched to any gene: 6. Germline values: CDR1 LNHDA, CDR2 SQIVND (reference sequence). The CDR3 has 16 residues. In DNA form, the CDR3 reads TGTGCCAGTAGCCTAGCGGGGCCAAGCTCCTACAATGAGCAGTTCTTC. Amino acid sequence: CASSLAGPSSYNEQFF.